Listed below are T cell receptor beta chains from one sample, sequenced in a study of CD8+CD57+ T cells in acquired aplastic anemia. Via MiXCR, TCRdb re-called the reads, giving one row per CDR3 protein. The sample has hundreds of thousands of distinct CDR3 sequences; about two thirds are singletons. The source material was sorted CD4+, CD8+, or CD8+CD57+ T cells (not recorded which) from PBMCs. These TCRs come from a human donor in good health, serving as a control. Each CDR3 is given with its conserved first and last residue.

>TRBJ1-5|13|TRBV7-4
CASGRDSNQAQHF
>TRBJ1-3|15|TRBV20-1
CSARDSSGGGNTIYF
>TRBJ1-2|16|TRBV4-1
CASSPLGRSANYGYTF
>TRBJ2-1|15|TRBV5-1
CASSLARTGPNEQFF
>TRBJ2-7|15|TRBV2
CASSTTREPSHEQHF
>TRBJ1-1|14|TRBV20-1
CSASPPDRNTEAFF
>TRBJ2-7|14|TRBV7-7
CASSLSSGNYEQYF
>TRBJ1-4|15|TRBV13
CASSESGTGAEKLFF
>TRBJ2-7|16|TRBV9
CASSDVPGTMATRQYF
>TRBJ1-5|16|TRBV6-5
CATYRVDSSRHQPQHF
>TRBJ1-6|13|TRBV5-6
CASSTDSYSPLHF
>TRBJ2-3|16|TRBV5-1
CASSLLAGGSTDTQYF
>TRBJ1-6|13|TRBV7-2
CASRRKGEGPLHF
>TRBJ1-1|14|TRBV7-7
CASSKGVGGHENEF
>TRBJ1-5|17|TRBV9
CASSLKRRGQGRQPQHF
>TRBJ2-3|15|TRBV5-8
CASSLSPGSTDTQYF
>TRBJ2-7|14|TRBV29-1
CSVTVGLAGGEQYF
>TRBJ1-1|15|TRBV12-3/TRBV12-4
CASSLNRAEGTEAFF
>TRBJ1-1|12|TRBV7-9
CASLDSRGEAFF
>TRBJ2-2|14|TRBV2
CASSADTEGSPLLF
>TRBJ1-2|15|TRBV7-9
CASSPSRNSGNTKTF
>TRBJ2-3|17|TRBV9
CASSSTSGGTNTDTQYF
>TRBJ2-7|15|TRBV10-1
CASSERSAGGYEQYF
>TRBJ1-1|13|TRBV10-1
CASSERTNTEAFF
>TRBJ2-7|15|TRBV2
CASRQGLAGTYEQYF
>TRBJ2-1|14|TRBV20-1
CSAAATRGYNEQFF
>TRBJ1-1|13|TRBV4-3
CASSGLLNTEAFF
>TRBJ2-3|17|TRBV11-3
CASSRTGLAGGADTQYF
>TRBJ2-7|14|TRBV5-1
CASAVFAGGTEQYF
>TRBJ2-3|14|TRBV19
CASRGGQATDTQYF
>TRBJ1-2|14|TRBV6-2/TRBV6-3
CASSSGQGADGYTF
>TRBJ2-5|18|TRBV20-1
CSASRMTSGDRRWETQYF
>TRBJ1-2|12|TRBV5-1
CASTLGGYGYTF
>TRBJ1-5|15|TRBV7-9
CASSQGQGASQPQHF
>TRBJ2-7|14|TRBV7-2
CASSLGTRSRPFFF
>TRBJ2-5|15|TRBV3-2
CASSRSVQGQETQYF
>TRBJ2-7|11|TRBV29-1
CSKDSTHTQYF
>TRBJ2-5|18|TRBV7-6
CASSLGRGAAAYQETQYF
>TRBJ2-7|13|TRBV29-1
CSVAASEVGEQYF
>TRBJ1-3|14|TRBV6-2/TRBV6-3
CSSGPRQAGNTIYF
>TRBJ1-4|16|TRBV6-5
CASSYSGGTTNEKLFF